This T cell receptor (beta chain) emerged from a study of cytomegalovirus exposure and HLA in healthy donors. About this clone itself: Its antigen is still unknown.

With 60 Vbeta and 13 Jbeta primers, the PCR was carried out. Profiling relied on immunoSEQ multiplex PCR, and the TCRdb table lists in-frame clones only, not all of them. The top ten clones hold 10% of a sample with 90,000 to 150,000 clones, nearly 65% of them seen once. The V gene's germline CDR1 is LNHDA and CDR2 SQIVND (reference sequence). This CDR3 has 13 amino acids. V was trimmed by 6 bases and J by 10 bases, leaving 13 bases between them. These donors counted as nominally healthy when sampled, but unrecorded immune exposures were likely. Study findings and constraints: In a later analysis, across HLA loci, associated TCR counts were highest for DRB1, lowest for HLA-C. A later analysis found that most CMV-associated TCR beta chains appeared HLA-restricted.

Material for sequencing was PBMCs. The clonotype originates from a man in his forties in good health and CMV-seropositive. V gene TRBV19 combines with J gene TRBJ1-6; D uncertain. In DNA form, the CDR3 reads TGTGCCAGTAGCCCTGATTTCCGGTCACCCCTCCACTTT. It codes for CASSPDFRSPLHF. The complete variable domain, with remaining parts taken from reference TRBV19 and TRBJ1-6, reads DGGITQSPKYLFRKEGQNVTLSCEQNLNHDAMYWYRQDPGQGLRLIYYSQIVNDFQKGDIAEGYSVSREKKESFPLTVTSAQKNPTAFYLCASSPDFRSPLHFGNGTRLTVT.